These 5 T cell receptor beta chains came from one sample sequenced in a study of blood T cell repertoires in COVID-19 (dated by TCRdb to 2018 to 2021). Library construction relied on the immunoSEQ multiplex PCR assay. In its TCRdb copy, this immuneACCESS table keeps in-frame sequences only and misses some clones. Where compared with another copy, unresolved V genes explain less than half of these, and the others have no known cause. The sample includes 60,000 to 80,000 clones, with 88% observed a single time. Less than 5.5% of the sample is in the top ten clones. The sequenced sample consisted of peripheral blood. The receptors were gathered from a human donor in a cohort sampled during active COVID-19.

CDR3 sequence: CASSLGVAGGNTGELFF. The CDR3 DNA reads as TGTGCCAGCAGCTTAGGGGTAGCGGGGGGTAACACCGGGGAGCTGTTTTTT. The gene calls are TRBV7-2 and TRBJ2-2; 10 bases agree with TRBD2. Germline V gene data show CDR1 as SGHTA and CDR2 as FQGNSA. J lost 2 bases, V lost 1 base, and 4 bases had no gene match. The CDR3 is 17 amino acids.

The rearrangement joins TRBV7-9 to TRBJ1-1; 9 positions agree with TRBD1. Trimming at V came to 7 bases and at J to 4 bases, leaving 16 bases not matched to a gene. The CDR3 is made up of 17 amino acids. Looked up from germline, CDR1 is SEHNR and CDR2 is FQNEAQ (reference sequence). This CDR3 reads CASIPGGTGNGGTEAFF. DNA of the CDR3: TGTGCCAGCATCCCAGGGGGGACAGGGAATGGGGGCACTGAAGCTTTCTTT.

V and J are TRBV6-5 and TRBJ2-1; a weak D match, TRBD2 (6 bases). Germline CDR1 reads MNHEY; CDR2 reads SVGAGI. V lost 7 bases and J lost 0, with 10 bases in between. CDR3 size: 14 residues. CDR3 DNA: TGTGCCAGCAACGGGGGACCCTCCTACAATGAGCAGTTCTTC. Translated: CASNGGPSYNEQFF.

The chain joins TRBV9 to TRBJ2-4; D is perhaps TRBD1 (5 bases). The length of the CDR3 is 15 residues. The germline CDR1 and CDR2 sequences are SGDLS and YYNGEE. V lost 0 bases to trimming and J lost 6 bases, with 13 bases between them. Here the CDR3 DNA reads TGTGCCAGCAGCGTAGCAGCAGGGCCTGGAAACATTCAGTACTTC. This codes for CASSVAAGPGNIQYF.

V and J are TRBV4-1 and TRBJ2-5; the match to TRBD2 covers 10 bases. Germline assignment: CDR1 MGHRA and CDR2 YSYEKL. The CDR3 is 18 amino acids. V shed 3 bases and J 0 bases; nucleotides not matched to a gene: 10. In DNA form, the CDR3 reads TGCGCCAGCAGCCACCTTCGGACTAGCGGTAGGTACCAAGAGACCCAGTACTTC. Protein sequence: CASSHLRTSGRYQETQYF.